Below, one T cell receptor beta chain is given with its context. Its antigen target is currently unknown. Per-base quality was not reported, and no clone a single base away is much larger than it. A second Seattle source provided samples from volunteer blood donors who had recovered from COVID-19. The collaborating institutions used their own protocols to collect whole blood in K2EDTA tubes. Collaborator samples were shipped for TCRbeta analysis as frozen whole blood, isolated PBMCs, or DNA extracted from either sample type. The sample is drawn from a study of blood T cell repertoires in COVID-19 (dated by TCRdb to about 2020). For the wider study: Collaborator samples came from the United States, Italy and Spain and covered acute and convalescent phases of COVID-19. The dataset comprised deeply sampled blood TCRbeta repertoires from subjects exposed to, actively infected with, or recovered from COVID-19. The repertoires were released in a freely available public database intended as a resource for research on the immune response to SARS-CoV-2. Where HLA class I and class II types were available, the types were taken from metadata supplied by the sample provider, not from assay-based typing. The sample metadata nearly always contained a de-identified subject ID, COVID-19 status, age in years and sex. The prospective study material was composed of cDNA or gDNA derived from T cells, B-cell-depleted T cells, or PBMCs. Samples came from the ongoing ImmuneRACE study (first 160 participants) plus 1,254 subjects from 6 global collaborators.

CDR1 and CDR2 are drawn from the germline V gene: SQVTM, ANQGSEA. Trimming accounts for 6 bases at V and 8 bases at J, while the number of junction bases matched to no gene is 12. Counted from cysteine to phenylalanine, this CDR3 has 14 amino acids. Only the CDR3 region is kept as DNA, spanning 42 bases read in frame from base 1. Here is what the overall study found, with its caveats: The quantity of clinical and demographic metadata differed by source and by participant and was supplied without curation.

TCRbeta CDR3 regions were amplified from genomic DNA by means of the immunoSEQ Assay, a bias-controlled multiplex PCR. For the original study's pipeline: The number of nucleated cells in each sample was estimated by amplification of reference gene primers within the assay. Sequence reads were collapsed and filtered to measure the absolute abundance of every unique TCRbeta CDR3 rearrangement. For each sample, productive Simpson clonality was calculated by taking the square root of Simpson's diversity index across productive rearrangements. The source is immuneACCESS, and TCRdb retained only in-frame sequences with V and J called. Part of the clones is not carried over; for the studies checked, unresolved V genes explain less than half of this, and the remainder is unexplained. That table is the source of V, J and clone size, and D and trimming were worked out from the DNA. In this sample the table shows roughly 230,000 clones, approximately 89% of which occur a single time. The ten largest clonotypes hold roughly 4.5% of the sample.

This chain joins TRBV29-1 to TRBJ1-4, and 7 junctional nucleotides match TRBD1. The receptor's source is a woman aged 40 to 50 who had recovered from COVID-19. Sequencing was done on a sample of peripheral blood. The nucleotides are TGCAGCGTCCTGACAGGGAAGCCTTGGGAAAAACTGTTTTTT. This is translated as CSVLTGKPWEKLFF.